These 21 T cell receptor beta chains were all obtained from the same sample, sequenced in a study of OX40 agonist ivuxolimab in advanced cancers. Method: immunoSEQ multiplex PCR; TCRdb's copy keeps in-frame clones and lacks some. Of tens of thousands of clones listed, 70% to 90% are singletons. Sequencing used CD4+ or CD8+ T cells sorted from blood, obtained in a trial of the OX40 agonist ivuxolimab. These receptors were collected from an adult with an advanced solid tumor such as melanoma, head and neck, liver or kidney cancer.

The chain recombines TRBV10-2 with TRBJ2-3, with 10 positions matching TRBD2. CDR3 length equals 19 residues. The V gene end was trimmed by 1 base and the J gene end by 1 base; junction bases not matched to a gene: 11. CDR1 is WSHSY, CDR2 SAAADI, per germline. The CDR3 loop is CASSELSSGRAVGTDTQYF. The CDR3 nucleotides read TGCGCCAGCAGTGAGTTAAGCAGCGGGAGGGCCGTGGGCACAGATACGCAGTATTTT.

Turning to this clone: A read error may account for a junction end that differs from germline. The chain is built from TRBV7-9 and TRBJ2-7; 8 bases align to TRBD1. In germline, CDR1 is SEHNR, CDR2 FQNEAQ (reference sequence). The CDR3 contains 15 residues. The CDR3 DNA is TGTGCCGGCAGCTTAGTAGCAGGGGGCGCGTACGAGCAGTACTTC. This gives the protein CAGSLVAGGAYEQYF.

The chain carries TRBV6-1 and TRBJ2-7; D might be TRBD1 (7 bases). Trimming removed 1 base at V and 3 bases at J, with 13 bases between. This CDR3 comprises 15 residues. Germline CDR1 MNHNS, CDR2 SASEGT. Written as DNA, the CDR3 is TGTGCCAGCAGTGAAGGGGCAGGGGGGATCTACGAGCAGTACTTC. Protein: CASSEGAGGIYEQYF.

This chain links TRBV28 with TRBJ1-4, with 12 bases identical to TRBD1. V shed 5 bases, J shed 8 bases, and the junction held 9 bases outside the gene matches. The CDR3 runs to 16 residues. Germline CDR1 MDHEN, CDR2 SYDVKM. The DNA for the CDR3 is TGTGCCAGCAGTCTCGGGACAGGGGGCTGGGGGGAAAAACTGTTTTTT. Translated: CASSLGTGGWGEKLFF.

The chain is built from TRBV18 and TRBJ1-5; D gene uncertain. The CDR3 sequence is 14 residues long. V gave up 0 bases and J gave up 6 bases, with 9 bases separating them. Germline assignment: CDR1 KGHSH and CDR2 LQKENI. The CDR3, as DNA: TGTGCCAGCTCACCACCGGGAGCAATTCAGCCCCAGCATTTT. Translated: CASSPPGAIQPQHF. Looking up the rest from reference TRBV18 and TRBJ1-5 gives the full variable domain: NAGVMQNPRHLVRRRGQEARLRCSPMKGHSHVYWYRQLPEEGLKFMVYLQKENIIDESGMPKERFSAEFPKEGPSILRIQQVVRGDSAAYFCASSPPGAIQPQHFGDGTRLSIL.

The CDR3 nucleotides are TGTGCCAGCAGCTTGGCCGTGGGGGTTAGGGTCTACGAGCAGTACTTC. Its protein product is CASSLAVGVRVYEQYF. The chain has TRBV5-4 and TRBJ2-7; the D call may be TRBD1 or TRBD2 (5 bases each). Germline V CDR1 and CDR2: SGHNT, YYREEE (reference sequence). Trimming cost V 0 bases and J 3 bases, with 16 bases left between them. The length of the CDR3 is 16 residues.

This chain joins TRBV30 and TRBJ1-4, with D possibly TRBD1 on 5 matching bases. Deletions cut 3 bases from V and 6 bases from J, with 11 bases between. Looked up from germline, CDR1 is GTSNPN and CDR2 is SVGIG (reference sequence). CDR3 size: 13 residues. The CDR3 nucleotides are TGTGCCTGGAGCGTCGGAGGGGATGAAAAACTGTTTTTT. Amino acids: CAWSVGGDEKLFF.

In the case of this clone: One end of the junction fails to match germline, which may point to a read error. This rearrangement joins TRBV7-3 to TRBJ1-1; the D is unclear. Per germline, CDR1 SGHTA and CDR2 FQGTGA. This CDR3 region has 13 residues. DNA for the CDR3: TGCGCCAGCAGCCGGATGGAGAACACTGAAGCTTTCTTT. Translated, it gives CASSRMENTEAFF.

V and J are TRBV7-6 and TRBJ2-5; D may be TRBD2 (5 bases). Per germline, CDR1 SGHVS and CDR2 FNYEAQ. The V and J ends lost 5 bases and 2 bases respectively, with 15 bases between them. CDR3 length equals 15 residues. The CDR3 bases are TGTGCCAGCAGCCAGACCGAGGGCAATCAAGAGACCCAGTACTTC. Amino acids: CASSQTEGNQETQYF.

The V call is TRBV15, the J call TRBJ2-5; the match to TRBD2 covers 11 bases. V shed 4 bases and J 2 bases; nucleotides not matched to a gene: 3. The CDR3 spans 15 residues. CDR1 is LNHNV and CDR2 is YYDKDF in the germline V gene (reference sequence). The DNA of the CDR3 is TGTGCCACCAGCATTATAGCGGGGGGGCAAGAGACCCAGTACTTC. This gives the protein CATSIIAGGQETQYF.

The V call is TRBV2, the J call TRBJ2-1; 8 bases are shared with TRBD2. CDR1 is SNHLY, CDR2 FYNNEI, per germline. There are 15 residues in the CDR3. V lost 3 bases, J lost 3 bases, and 4 bases stayed unmatched. The CDR3 nucleotides are TGTGCCAGCAGTGATCACGGGGGGGTCTACAATGAGCAGTTCTTC. This sequence encodes CASSDHGGVYNEQFF.

CDR3 nucleotides: TGTGCCAGCAGCTTTCACGGGACTTACAATGAGCAGTTCTTC. Protein product: CASSFHGTYNEQFF. The chain is built from TRBV27 and TRBJ2-1, with D perhaps matching TRBD2 (6 bases). Germline-derived CDR1 and CDR2 are MNHEY and SMNVEV (reference sequence). The CDR3 runs to 14 residues. Trimming removed 6 bases from V and 4 bases from J, with 13 bases in between.

This clone is a singleton in its sample. The genes are TRBV4-1 and TRBJ2-2; D perhaps matches TRBD1 (5 bases). Trimming removed 5 bases at V and 6 bases at J, with 13 bases between. This CDR3 comprises 14 residues. Germline V gives CDR1 MGHRA, CDR2 YSYEKL. The CDR3 region is CASSKGLSSGELFF. The CDR3 DNA is TGCGCCAGCAGCAAGGGGTTAAGCTCCGGGGAGCTGTTTTTT.

This clone was observed once. The genes are TRBV2 and TRBJ1-1; unclear D gene. The V and J ends lost 1 base and 0 bases respectively, with 6 bases between them. From germline, CDR1 is SNHLY and CDR2 FYNNEI. The CDR3 spans 14 residues. CDR3 loop: CASSEDSMNTEAFF. The CDR3 DNA is TGTGCCAGCAGTGAAGACAGTATGAACACTGAAGCTTTCTTT.

V usage is TRBV5-1 and J usage is TRBJ1-1; D is perhaps TRBD1 (5 bases). This CDR3 region has 17 residues. V lost 3 bases to trimming and J lost 1 base, with 19 bases between them. From germline, CDR1 is SGHRS and CDR2 YFSETQ. The CDR3 nucleotides are TGCGCCAGCAGCTGGCCGGGGGGACTCGGCTCGAACACTGAAGCTTTCTTT. This translates into CASSWPGGLGSNTEAFF.

The V call is TRBV10-3, the J call TRBJ2-7; 11 bases fit TRBD2. Germline V gene sequence: CDR1 ENHRY, CDR2 SYGVKD. The CDR3 length is 15 residues. With 7 bases clipped from V and 2 bases from J, the junction kept 7 bases outside the gene matches. In DNA form, the CDR3 reads TGTGCCATCATTTCCGTAGCGGGGGGGACCTACGAGCAGTACTTC. Protein sequence: CAIISVAGGTYEQYF.

V is TRBV27 and J is TRBJ1-5, with 11 bases fitting TRBD1. The germline gives CDR1 MNHEY, CDR2 SMNVEV (reference sequence). The CDR3 runs 19 residues. The junction had 17 bases not matched to a gene; V was cut back by 7 bases and J by 3 bases. In DNA, the CDR3 is TGTGCCAGCAAACCTTACTGGACAGGGGGCGAGACTGTCAATCAGCCCCAGCATTTT. This encodes CASKPYWTGGETVNQPQHF.

The chain has TRBV21-1 and TRBJ1-1; the table calls TRBD1, which could not be checked here. TRBV21-1 is assigned pseudogene status. The CDR3 runs 14 residues. CDR3: CASSVRDRGTEAFF. In nucleotides, the CDR3 is TGTGCCAGCAGCGTCCGGGACAGGGGTACTGAAGCTTTCTTT.

The chain recombines TRBV27 with TRBJ2-7, with 11 bases aligning to TRBD2. The V segment lost 3 bases and the J segment 6 bases; nucleotides outside the gene matches: 4. Germline values: CDR1 MNHEY, CDR2 SMNVEV (reference sequence). This CDR3 has 14 residues. The CDR3 loop is CASSFRLAGTEQYF. CDR3 sequence (DNA): TGTGCCAGCAGTTTCCGACTAGCGGGAACCGAGCAGTACTTC.

The CDR3 protein is CSVPGRTGYGYTF. DNA for the CDR3: TGCAGCGTCCCTGGGCGGACAGGTTACGGCTACACCTTC. The V and J genes are TRBV29-1 and TRBJ1-2, with TRBD1 identical over 7 bases. The CDR3 covers 13 residues. Germline V gene data show CDR1 as SQVTM and CDR2 as ANQGSEA. The junction had 12 bases not matched to a gene; V was cut back by 6 bases and J by 8 bases.

The chain recombines TRBV7-9 with TRBJ1-2; D is undetermined. Germline V lookup: CDR1 SEHNR, CDR2 FQNEAQ (reference sequence). Trimming shortened V by 3 bases and J by 4 bases, and 9 bases separated the two germline ends. This CDR3 has 13 residues. Written as DNA, the CDR3 is TGTGCCAGCAGCTTCGAGGCAAGCTATGGCTACACCTTC. Its protein is CASSFEASYGYTF.